The 5 T cell receptor beta chains below all came from one sample that was sequenced in a study of T cell responses to AZD1222 COVID-19 vaccine. The protocol was immunoSEQ multiplex PCR, while the TCRdb copy is restricted to in-frame clones and leaves out a portion. Of some 180,000 clones listed, more than 80% were seen once; the top ten hold 3.6%. The sample was peripheral blood, taken 28 days after the second dose of the MenACWY control vaccine. These receptors were collected from an adult who received the MenACWY meningococcal vaccine as a control.

Comment on this clone: The junction and the germline gene differ at one end; a read error may be behind it. This sequence joins TRBV27 and TRBJ1-5; no clear D gene. The germline CDR1 and CDR2 sequences are MNHEY and SMNVEV (reference sequence). CDR3 length: 13 residues. CDR3 loop: CASRLGSNQPQHF. The CDR3 DNA reads TGTGCCAGCCGTTTAGGCAGCAATCAGCCCCAGCATTTT.

This chain joins TRBV7-6 and TRBJ2-2; D might be TRBD2 (5 bases). Trimming cost V 1 base and J 0 bases, with 9 bases left between them. In germline, CDR1 is SGHVS, CDR2 FNYEAQ. The CDR3 totals 16 residues. This CDR3 is CASSLVVGTNTGELFF. The CDR3 DNA reads TGTGCCAGCAGCTTAGTGGTCGGGACGAACACCGGGGAGCTGTTTTTT.

The chain is built from TRBV7-7 and TRBJ1-1; D gene ambiguous. The V end lost 5 bases, the J end lost 8 bases, and 15 bases lay between the germline ends. Germline V gene lookup returns CDR1 SSHAT and CDR2 FNYEAQ (reference sequence). The CDR3 spans 13 residues. The CDR3 region is CASSPDIRREAFF. CDR3 nucleotides: TGTGCCAGCAGCCCCGACATCCGACGCGAAGCTTTCTTT.

The chain combines TRBV3-1 (or the pseudogene TRBV3-2) with TRBJ1-1; perhaps TRBD1 as D (5 bases). The germline V gene encodes CDR1 LGHDT and CDR2 YNNKEL (reference sequence). Trimming pared 4 bases from V and 3 bases from J, leaving 12 bases between. The CDR3 spans 14 residues. In nucleotides, the CDR3 is TGTGCCAGCAGCCCCTACTTACAGGACACTGAAGCTTTCTTT. Protein product: CASSPYLQDTEAFF.

CDR3 protein: CASSFPGLAGYEQYF. The DNA for the CDR3 is TGTGCCAGCAGCTTTCCGGGACTAGCAGGTTACGAGCAGTACTTC. The genes are TRBV7-2 and TRBJ2-7; 9 bases are shared with TRBD2. Germline V gene sequence: CDR1 SGHTA, CDR2 FQGNSA. The length of the CDR3 is 15 residues. V shed 3 bases, J shed 4 bases, and the junction held 7 bases outside the gene matches.